The sample holds a few counts of the clone carrying this TCR beta chain. The donors were all healthy and Caucasian. This record belongs to a study of identical twins. TCRdb re-called the 5' RACE reads through MiXCR, storing one row per CDR3 protein. The sample yields approximately 530,000 distinct CDR3 sequences, about 22% seen once. This CDR3 region has 15 residues. The V gene end was trimmed by 4 bases and the J gene end by 4 bases; junction bases not matched to a gene: 5. Per the germline V gene, CDR1 is SGHRS and CDR2 is YFSETQ. These data were also filed under a second study, of yellow fever vaccine responses in identical twins.

This receptor was obtained from a woman between 18 and 30 years old in good health. The chain joins TRBV5-1 to TRBJ2-1; TRBD1 matches at 10 bases. Material: CD4+ T cells sorted from blood. This chain's CDR3 is CASSHGQGDYNEQFF. As DNA, the CDR3 is TGCGCCAGCAGCCACGGACAGGGGGATTACAATGAGCAGTTCTTC. Full variable domain (outside the CDR3, taken from reference TRBV5-1 and TRBJ2-1): KAGVTQTPRYLIKTRGQQVTLSCSPISGHRSVSWYQQTPGQGLQFLFEYFSETQRNKGNFPGRFSGRQFSNSRSEMNVSTLELGDSALYLCASSHGQGDYNEQFFGPGTRLTVL.